Listed below are T cell receptor beta chains from one sample, sequenced in a study of T cells after yellow fever vaccination. MiXCR was run by TCRdb on the 5' RACE reads, yielding one entry per CDR3 protein. This repertoire shows about 170,000 distinct CDR3 sequences, about 6.2% found once; its top ten account for roughly 3%. This sample comprised CD4+ T cells sorted from PBMCs, obtained on the day of the first yellow fever vaccination. Receptors were obtained from a man younger than 35 who received the YFV17D yellow fever vaccine. CDR3s include the opening cysteine and the closing phenylalanine or tryptophan. A D gene is named only where the DNA matches it firmly. Clone size is shown for a subset of rows, as once, few, many or a class of expanded clone.

CDR3aa,CDR3nt,abundance,d_gene,v_gene,j_gene
CASSLEGPQPQHF,TGCGCCAGCAGCTTGGAGGGACCTCAGCCCCAGCATTTT,many,.,TRBV5-1,TRBJ1-5
CASSIGGLLGWGNEQFF,TGTGCCAGTAGTATCGGAGGACTTTTGGGGTGGGGGAATGAGCAGTTCTTC,few,.,TRBV19,TRBJ2-1
CASSYSTGELYNEQFF,TGTGCCAGCAGTTACTCTACAGGGGAACTCTACAATGAGCAGTTCTTC,.,TRBD1,TRBV6-5,TRBJ2-1
CSVRASGQETQYF,TGCAGTGTCCGAGCGTCGGGGCAAGAGACCCAGTACTTC,.,.,TRBV20-1,TRBJ2-5
CASIEEVSYNSPLHF,TGTGCCAGCATTGAGGAGGTTTCCTATAATTCACCCCTCCACTTT,many,.,TRBV6-1,TRBJ1-6
CASSFVMNTEAFF,TGTGCCAGCAGCTTTGTTATGAACACTGAAGCTTTCTTT,.,.,TRBV11-1,TRBJ1-1
CASSQESRGYGYTF,TGTGCCAGCAGCCAAGAGTCCAGGGGATATGGCTACACCTTC,few,.,TRBV14,TRBJ1-2
CASRRSGSTDTQYF,TGTGCCAGCAGAAGATCGGGGAGCACAGATACGCAGTATTTT,many,.,TRBV12-3/TRBV12-4,TRBJ2-3
CASSQAGGANTEAFF,TGCGCCAGCAGCCAAGCGGGGGGAGCGAACACTGAAGCTTTCTTT,many,.,TRBV4-1,TRBJ1-1
CASNRQELNSYNEQFF,TGTGCCAGCAATCGACAGGAACTGAACTCCTACAATGAGCAGTTCTTC,few,.,TRBV5-4,TRBJ2-1
CAIGPGRGGETQYF,TGTGCCATCGGCCCTGGCCGGGGCGGAGAGACCCAGTACTTC,.,.,TRBV5-5,TRBJ2-5
CASSLGSRAQEETQYF,TGCGCCAGCAGCTTGGGGTCTAGGGCTCAGGAGGAGACCCAGTACTTC,many,.,TRBV5-1,TRBJ2-5
CASSLRAGVNSPLHF,TGCGCCAGCAGCTTGAGGGCAGGGGTAAATTCACCCCTCCACTTT,few,.,TRBV5-1,TRBJ1-6
CASSLAIGHGGTDTQYF,TGTGCCAGCAGCTTAGCGATAGGCCACGGGGGCACAGATACGCAGTATTTT,many,.,TRBV7-9,TRBJ2-3
CASSLGQGRTNEKLFF,TGTGCCAGCAGCTTGGGACAGGGACGGACTAATGAAAAACTGTTTTTT,many,TRBD1,TRBV7-6,TRBJ1-4
CASSPYSGQPQHF,TGCGCCAGCAGCCCATACAGTGGTCAGCCCCAGCATTTT,many,.,TRBV4-3,TRBJ1-5
CASSGLAGSETQYF,TGTGCCAGCAGCGGACTAGCGGGGTCAGAGACCCAGTACTTC,few,TRBD2,TRBV9,TRBJ2-5
CASSSGDEKLFF,TGTGCCAGCAGCTCTGGGGATGAAAAACTGTTTTTT,few,.,TRBV5-5,TRBJ1-4
CASSQDPAGAVLNEQFF,TGTGCCAGCAGCCAAGATCCAGCGGGGGCGGTATTGAATGAGCAGTTCTTC,many,TRBD2,TRBV3-1,TRBJ2-1
CASSPRPSGGEGRGYTF,TGTGCCAGCAGCCCCCGGCCCTCAGGGGGCGAAGGCCGGGGCTACACCTTC,many,TRBD1,TRBV7-2,TRBJ1-2
CASSQGTGLYEQYF,TGTGCCAGCAGCCAGGGAACAGGGCTCTACGAGCAGTACTTC,.,.,TRBV4-2,TRBJ2-7
CASSLEVSKSYERQYF,TGCGCCAGCAGCCTAGAAGTGTCGAAGAGTTACGAACGGCAGTACTTC,many,.,TRBV4-3,TRBJ2-7